This T cell receptor (beta chain) comes out of a study of blood T cell repertoires in COVID-19. Turning to the study itself: Material from acute and convalescent COVID-19 was sourced from the United States, Italy and Spain.

Sequencing used immunoSEQ multiplex PCR; TCRdb keeps in-frame clones, though not all of them. Of about 150,000 clones in the sample, over 85% are singletons; the top ten hold roughly 1.5%. V was pared by 0 bases and J by 6 bases, with 14 bases between. This CDR3 region has 15 residues. Per the germline V gene, CDR1 is MGHRA and CDR2 is YSYEKL. This chain links TRBV4-1 with TRBJ1-1; D not certain. The sample taken for sequencing was peripheral blood. The source is a human donor in a cohort sampled during active COVID-19. This chain's CDR3 is CASSQDEGVWAEAFF. DNA for the CDR3: TGCGCCAGCAGCCAAGATGAGGGCGTTTGGGCTGAAGCTTTCTTT.